This note documents a single T cell receptor beta chain sequence. The data are from a study of cytomegalovirus exposure and HLA in healthy donors. Germline V gene data show CDR1 as GTSNPN and CDR2 as SVGIG (reference sequence). This CDR3 has 15 amino acids. The V and J ends lost 3 bases and 5 bases, in that order; junction bases with no gene match: 6. The PCR employed 60 Vbeta primers together with 13 Jbeta primers. The table came from immunoSEQ multiplex PCR; TCRdb's copy has only in-frame clones and leaves some out. The data contain approximately 120,000 clones, 70% to 80% of them singletons. This chain connects TRBV30 to TRBJ2-7; 14 bases line up with TRBD2. The sample was PBMCs. This clonotype originated in a man in his thirties or forties in good health and CMV-seronegative. The CDR3 nucleotides are TGTGCCTGGAGGGGACTAGCGGGAGTAACAGACGAGCAGTACTTC. Its protein product is CAWRGLAGVTDEQYF.